The 32 T cell receptor beta chains given below trace back to one sample, sequenced in a study of cytomegalovirus exposure and HLA in healthy donors (dated by TCRdb to 2017 to 2019). Libraries were made using the immunoSEQ multiplex PCR assay. The multiplex PCR relied on a mix of 60 forward primers for TCR Vbeta segments and 13 reverse primers for TCR Jbeta segments. TCRdb re-hosts the immuneACCESS table, in-frame sequences only. Its copies lack some clones; in the studies checked, an unresolved V gene accounts for under half of them, and the cause for the rest is not known. The sample has some 110,000 clones on record, about 59% of them singletons. 7.5% to 9.5% of the sample is held by the ten biggest clonotypes. Sequenced sample: PBMCs. The origin of the receptors is a woman aged 35 to 49 in good health and CMV-seropositive.

The CDR3 DNA reads as TGTGCCAGCAGTTTATATCGTTCGGTGAACACTGAAGCTTTCTTT. Amino acids: CASSLYRSVNTEAFF. V gene TRBV28 combines with J gene TRBJ1-1; no reliable D call. This CDR3 is 15 amino acids long. The ends were cut back, 1 base at V and 0 bases at J, with 9 bases in the middle. Germline values: CDR1 MDHEN, CDR2 SYDVKM.

The chain carries TRBV6-5 and TRBJ1-2; 11 bases fit TRBD1. CDR3 length: 15 residues. The V gene end was trimmed by 6 bases and the J gene end by 4 bases; junction bases not matched to a gene: 7. Germline-derived CDR1 and CDR2 are MNHEY and SVGAGI. CDR3 nucleotides: TGTGCCAGCAGGGACCGGGACAGGGGGGCCTATGGCTACACCTTC. Translated: CASRDRDRGAYGYTF.

Of note for this clone: The same CDR3 is also encoded by other DNA sequences in this sample. V gene TRBV5-1 combines with J gene TRBJ2-2, with TRBD1 matching 8 bases. Germline loops: CDR1 SGHRS, CDR2 YFSETQ. The V and J ends lost 2 bases and 5 bases, in that order; junction bases with no gene match: 2. The CDR3 has 14 residues. The CDR3 DNA is TGCGCCAGCAGCTTAGGACAGGGTACCGGGGAGCTGTTTTTT. As protein: CASSLGQGTGELFF.

The chain links TRBV27 to TRBJ2-2; D is ambiguous. V lost 3 bases, J lost 8 bases, and 10 bases lay in between. This CDR3 region has 13 residues. Germline V gene sequence: CDR1 MNHEY, CDR2 SMNVEV (reference sequence). CDR3 bases: TGTGCCAGCAGTTTGTATAGATCTGGGGAGCTGTTTTTT. This gives the protein CASSLYRSGELFF.

The chain carries TRBV4-1 and TRBJ2-7; D is unclear. The V and J ends lost 8 bases and 0 bases respectively, with 17 bases between them. This CDR3 is 15 amino acids long. Germline CDR1 MGHRA, CDR2 YSYEKL. The CDR3 DNA reads as TGCGCCAGCTCTCTGACGACTCCGAGCTCCTACGAGCAGTACTTC. Translation: CASSLTTPSSYEQYF.

This rearrangement joins TRBV19 to TRBJ2-1; weak D call: TRBD2 (6 bases). CDR3 length equals 14 residues. The V and J ends lost 4 bases and 8 bases respectively, with 15 bases between them. The germline V gene encodes CDR1 LNHDA and CDR2 SQIVND (reference sequence). The CDR3: CASSRGAGYYEQFF. In DNA, the CDR3 is TGTGCCAGTAGTAGGGGAGCGGGTTACTATGAGCAGTTCTTC.

The CDR3: CASSLEGGWRIQYF. Here the CDR3 DNA reads TGTGCCAGCAGCTTGGAGGGCGGGTGGCGCATTCAGTACTTC. The chain employs TRBV5-6 and TRBJ2-4; possible D gene TRBD2, 5 bases. The CDR3 loop spans 14 amino acids. Germline CDR1 and CDR2: SGHDT and YYEEEE. Trimming removed 0 bases from V and 9 bases from J, with 13 bases in between.

The J gene is TRBJ2-1, the V gene TRBV9; no clear D. Looked up from germline, CDR1 is SGDLS and CDR2 is YYNGEE. The CDR3 consists of 12 residues. V lost 3 bases to trimming and J lost 7 bases, with 8 bases between them. The DNA of the CDR3 is TGTGCCAGCAGCGGGGCCTTGAATGAGCAGTTCTTC. Residues: CASSGALNEQFF.

This clone was picked up a small number of times. V usage is TRBV9 and J usage is TRBJ1-2; no clear D gene. Germline CDR1 and CDR2: SGDLS and YYNGEE. CDR3 size: 14 residues. V lost 3 bases and J lost 8, with 17 bases in between. CDR3 in amino acids: CASSAEGFYRGYTF. CDR3 in DNA: TGTGCCAGCAGCGCAGAGGGTTTCTATAGAGGCTACACCTTC.

Only a few counts were recorded for this clone. The V gene is TRBV9, the J gene TRBJ1-4; D unclear. Trimming removed 4 bases from V and 4 bases from J, with 11 bases in between. The CDR3 runs to 14 residues. In germline, CDR1 is SGDLS, CDR2 YYNGEE. The CDR3 protein is CASSTDTINEKLFF. CDR3 in DNA: TGTGCCAGCAGCACCGACACGATTAATGAAAAACTGTTTTTT. Together with reference TRBV9 and TRBJ1-4, the CDR3 gives the full variable domain: DSGVTQTPKHLITATGQRVTLRCSPRSGDLSVYWYQQSLDQGLQFLIQYYNGEERAKGNILERFSAQQFPDLHSELNLSSLELGDSALYFCASSTDTINEKLFFGSGTQLSVL.

This chain joins TRBV27 and TRBJ1-1; possible D gene TRBD1, 5 bases. The ends were cut back, 3 bases at V and 1 base at J, with 9 bases in the middle. The CDR3 sequence is 14 residues long. Germline CDR1 MNHEY, CDR2 SMNVEV (reference sequence). The CDR3 DNA reads TGTGCCAGCAGTTTTTGGCAGGGGAACACTGAAGCTTTCTTT. Translating gives CASSFWQGNTEAFF.

This clone was picked up a small number of times. The chain is built from TRBV6-5 and TRBJ1-1; tentative D call: TRBD1 (6 bases). The CDR3 loop spans 14 amino acids. Germline V gene lookup returns CDR1 MNHEY and CDR2 SVGAGI. V was cut by 2 bases and J by 3 bases, with 10 bases left in between. CDR3 DNA sequence: TGTGCCAGCAGTTACGCGGACAGATACACTGAAGCTTTCTTT. It specifies CASSYADRYTEAFF.

This CDR3 is CASSQDLVRHRNYGYTF. The CDR3 bases are TGCGCCAGCAGCCAAGACTTAGTTCGACACAGAAACTATGGCTACACCTTC. The chain carries TRBV4-3 and TRBJ1-2; D unclear. V was clipped by 0 bases and J by 2 bases, with 16 bases between them. Per germline, CDR1 LGHNA and CDR2 YSLEER. The CDR3 length is 17 residues.

The chain combines TRBV5-1 with TRBJ2-3, with D perhaps TRBD1 (6 bases). This CDR3 region has 14 residues. The V gene's germline CDR1 is SGHRS and CDR2 YFSETQ. V lost 6 bases and J 2 bases, leaving 13 bases between the germline ends. CDR3 sequence (DNA): TGCGCCAGCAATTTCAGGGGCCCCACAGATACGCAGTATTTT. Protein product: CASNFRGPTDTQYF.

The chain carries TRBV19 and TRBJ2-3; 7 nucleotides match TRBD2. This CDR3 contains 11 residues. Germline values: CDR1 LNHDA, CDR2 SQIVND (reference sequence). The J segment lost 9 bases and the V segment lost 3 bases, leaving 0 bases of the junction unmatched. In nucleotides, the CDR3 is TGTGCCAGTAGTATGGGAGGGACGCAGTATTTT. It yields the protein CASSMGGTQYF.

The rearrangement links TRBV27 to TRBJ1-1; TRBD1 is a possible D gene (6 bases). The V gene's germline CDR1 is MNHEY and CDR2 SMNVEV (reference sequence). The CDR3 extends over 15 amino acids. The V end lost 7 bases, the J end lost 3 bases, and 18 bases lay between the germline ends. CDR3 protein: CASKITGIGYTEAFF. CDR3 DNA sequence: TGTGCCAGCAAGATCACAGGGATTGGTTACACTGAAGCTTTCTTT.

This clone was observed a handful of times. The chain couples TRBV6-5 to TRBJ1-1; tentative D call: TRBD1 (5 bases). V lost 2 bases to trimming and J lost 2 bases, with 9 bases between them. Germline assignment: CDR1 MNHEY and CDR2 SVGAGI. The CDR3 sequence is 14 residues long. Here the CDR3 reads CASSYRQSNTEAFF. The DNA of the CDR3 is TGTGCCAGCAGTTACAGACAGTCCAACACTGAAGCTTTCTTT.

As for this clone: This CDR3 is also generated by other DNA sequences in the sample. The V and J genes are TRBV4-2 and TRBJ2-7, with D perhaps TRBD1 (5 bases). With 0 bases removed from V and 0 bases from J, the gap between germline ends came to 9 bases. Germline loops: CDR1 LGHNA, CDR2 YNFKEQ. The CDR3 is 15 residues long. Here the CDR3 reads CASSQDRGSSYEQYF. The CDR3 nucleotides read TGTGCCAGCAGCCAAGATAGGGGTAGCTCCTACGAGCAGTACTTC.

The J gene is TRBJ1-4, the V gene TRBV4-2; unclear D gene. Trimming took 0 bases from V and 7 from J, leaving 3 bases between them. Germline V gene sequence: CDR1 LGHNA, CDR2 YNFKEQ. The CDR3 is 12 amino acids. DNA of the CDR3: TGTGCCAGCAGCCAAGACTTTGAAAAACTGTTTTTT. Protein product: CASSQDFEKLFF.

The V and J genes are TRBV7-9 and TRBJ1-2, with 10 positions matching TRBD1. The germline V gene encodes CDR1 SEHNR and CDR2 FQNEAQ (reference sequence). The CDR3 has 13 residues. The V and J ends lost 3 bases and 8 bases, in that order; junction bases with no gene match: 3. The CDR3: CASSLGQGSGYTF. CDR3 coding DNA: TGTGCCAGCAGCTTGGGACAGGGGTCGGGCTACACCTTC.

The V and J genes are TRBV7-9 and TRBJ2-7; D not resolved. CDR1 is SEHNR, CDR2 FQNEAQ, per germline (reference sequence). The CDR3 is 16 residues long. V lost 2 bases and J 3 bases, leaving 17 bases between the germline ends. The chain's CDR3 is CASSLTIGRLNYEQYF. The CDR3 DNA follows: TGTGCCAGCAGCTTAACAATCGGCAGGCTGAACTACGAGCAGTACTTC.

The genes are TRBV10-3 and TRBJ1-2; D ambiguous. CDR1 and CDR2 from the germline V gene are ENHRY and SYGVKD. Trimming took off 4 bases at V and 4 bases at J, with 13 bases between the two ends. This CDR3 region has 14 residues. As DNA, the CDR3 is TGTGCCATCAGTGTAGGAGCCGGCGCCTATGGCTACACCTTC. It translates to CAISVGAGAYGYTF.

The chain carries TRBV30 and TRBJ1-2; a possible D gene is TRBD1 (5 bases). The CDR3 is 15 amino acids. The V end was cut by 1 base, the J end by 11 bases, with 23 bases between. From germline, CDR1 is GTSNPN and CDR2 SVGIG (reference sequence). The DNA for the CDR3 is TGTGCCTGGAGTGGGACCACAGGATACACTTCTGGGTACACCTTC. This codes for CAWSGTTGYTSGYTF.

The V and J genes are TRBV4-3 and TRBJ2-3, with 13 bases fitting TRBD2. The junction had 19 bases not matched to a gene; V was cut back by 3 bases and J by 1 base. This CDR3 has 22 residues. The V gene's germline CDR1 is LGHNA and CDR2 YSLEER. The CDR3 sequence: CASSQSLAGGPLLFLGTDTQYF. CDR3 sequence (DNA): TGCGCCAGCAGCCAGTCACTAGCGGGAGGGCCGTTGTTATTCCTTGGCACAGATACGCAGTATTTT.

V and J are TRBV11-2 and TRBJ2-4; D is unclear. CDR1 and CDR2 from the germline V gene are SGHAT and FQNNGV. Trimming shortened V by 5 bases and J by 0 bases, and 11 bases separated the two germline ends. This CDR3 comprises 15 residues. CDR3 protein: CASSRSTIAKNIQYF. The CDR3 coding sequence is TGTGCCAGCAGCCGCTCGACAATAGCCAAAAACATTCAGTACTTC.

On this clone: A junction end diverges from the germline sequence, so it may reflect a read error. The chain carries TRBV7-9 and TRBJ2-7; D tentatively fits TRBD1 or TRBD2 (6 bases each). The CDR3 consists of 13 residues. CDR1 is SEHNR and CDR2 is FQNEAQ in the germline V gene (reference sequence). CDR3: CSSSLGGGYEQYF. The DNA for the CDR3 is TGTTCCAGCAGCTTAGGAGGGGGCTACGAGCAGTACTTC.

The V and J genes are TRBV27 and TRBJ1-2, with D possibly matching TRBD1 (6 bases). The CDR3 is 14 residues long. Germline CDR1 MNHEY, CDR2 SMNVEV (reference sequence). V lost 3 bases to trimming and J lost 2 bases, with 10 bases between them. The chain's CDR3 is CASSFDRTNYGYTF. The CDR3 region has the DNA TGTGCCAGCAGTTTCGACAGGACAAACTATGGCTACACCTTC.

The J gene is TRBJ2-2, the V gene TRBV7-3, with D maybe TRBD2 (6 bases). V lost 7 bases, J lost 5 bases, and 17 bases lay in between. The CDR3 length is 15 residues. Germline V lookup: CDR1 SGHTA, CDR2 FQGTGA. The CDR3 nucleotides are TGTGCCAGCACCCTCGGGGCCGCGGGGACCGGGGAGCTGTTTTTT. Translating gives CASTLGAAGTGELFF.

This clone was counted between two and nine times. The genes are TRBV5-1 and TRBJ2-5, with 7 bases matching TRBD2. The CDR3 loop spans 16 amino acids. Per germline, CDR1 SGHRS and CDR2 YFSETQ. Unmatched junction bases numbered 13, after V lost 6 bases and J lost 2 bases. The CDR3 region has the DNA TGCGCCAGCAACGTAGCGGGCCTAGCGGTACAAGAGACCCAGTACTTC. The encoded protein is CASNVAGLAVQETQYF.

V is TRBV5-4 and J is TRBJ2-3; a possible D gene is TRBD2 (5 bases). From germline, CDR1 is SGHNT and CDR2 YYREEE (reference sequence). The CDR3 spans 13 residues. The V and J ends lost 2 bases and 7 bases respectively, with 11 bases between them. CDR3 nucleotide sequence: TGTGCCAGCAGCTTTAGAGGGAGCCATACGCAGTATTTT. Translating gives CASSFRGSHTQYF.

The chain has TRBV11-2 and TRBJ2-7, with 7 bases aligning to TRBD1. The germline V gene encodes CDR1 SGHAT and CDR2 FQNNGV. J lost 3 bases, V lost 6 bases, and 8 bases had no gene match. The CDR3 contains 14 residues. CDR3 residues: CASRPGTVNYEQYF. In DNA form, the CDR3 reads TGTGCCAGCAGGCCCGGGACAGTCAACTACGAGCAGTACTTC.

This clone turned up a few times. The V gene is TRBV19, the J gene TRBJ2-7, with 10 bases identical to TRBD2. The CDR3 is 16 residues long. J lost 5 bases, V lost 9 bases, and 16 bases had no gene match. Germline values: CDR1 LNHDA, CDR2 SQIVND (reference sequence). The CDR3 DNA reads as TGTGCCAGCGCCCCGAGTTTAGCGGGAGGAATCCACGAGCAGTACTTC. Translated: CASAPSLAGGIHEQYF. Using reference TRBV19 and TRBJ2-7 for the parts outside the CDR3, the full variable domain is DGGITQSPKYLFRKEGQNVTLSCEQNLNHDAMYWYRQDPGQGLRLIYYSQIVNDFQKGDIAEGYSVSREKKESFPLTVTSAQKNPTAFYLCASAPSLAGGIHEQYFGPGTRLTVT.